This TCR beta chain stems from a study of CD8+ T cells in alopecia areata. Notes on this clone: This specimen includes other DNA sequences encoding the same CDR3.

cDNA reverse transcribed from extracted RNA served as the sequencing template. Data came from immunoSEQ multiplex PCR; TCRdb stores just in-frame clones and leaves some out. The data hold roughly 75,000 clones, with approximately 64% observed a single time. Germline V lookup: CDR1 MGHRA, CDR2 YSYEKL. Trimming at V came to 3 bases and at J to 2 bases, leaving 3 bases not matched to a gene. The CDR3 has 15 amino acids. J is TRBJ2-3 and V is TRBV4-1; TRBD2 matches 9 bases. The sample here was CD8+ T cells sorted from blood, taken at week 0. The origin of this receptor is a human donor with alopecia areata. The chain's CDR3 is CASSQLAGNTDTQYF. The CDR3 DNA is TGCGCCAGCAGCCAGCTAGCGGGGAACACAGATACGCAGTATTTT.